Shown below are 9 T cell receptor beta chains from a single sample sequenced in a study of shared clonotypes between healthy human individuals (dated by TCRdb to 2018 to 2020). Library construction relied on the immunoSEQ multiplex PCR assay. The immuneACCESS repertoire file appears here via TCRdb, limited to in-frame rearrangements. These files lack a portion of the clones; in checked studies, under half of the deficit traces to unresolved V genes, and the cause of the others is not known. This sample gives roughly 500,000 clones in total; 81% of them show up just once. 12% of the sample goes to the ten largest clones. The specimen was PBMCs. These receptors all stem from a woman in her thirties or forties in good health. Some clones in this sample may be carry-over from other donors' samples.

This clone turned up a few times. This chain joins TRBV19 and TRBJ1-5; D remains unclear. The V end lost 7 bases, the J end lost 11 bases, and 18 bases lay between the germline ends. This CDR3 contains 13 residues. Germline lookup yields CDR1 LNHDA and CDR2 SQIVND (reference sequence). CDR3 nucleotide sequence: TGTGCCAGTAAGACTCCCGGGAAGGAGGCCCAGCATTTT. Translating it yields CASKTPGKEAQHF.

Remarks on this clone: A read error is the likely source, as a far larger clone sits one nucleotide away. This rearrangement joins TRBV29-1 to TRBJ2-5; no definite D call. V dropped 1 base and J dropped 2 bases, with 8 bases sitting between them. This CDR3 spans 13 amino acids. CDR1 is SQVTM, CDR2 ANQGSEA, per germline. The CDR3 DNA is TGCAGCGTTGAAGCAGCGACACAAGAGACCCAGTACTTC. It translates to CSVEAATQETQYF.

The chain links TRBV28 to TRBJ2-1; the D is unclear. The CDR3 extends over 11 amino acids. From germline, CDR1 is MDHEN and CDR2 SYDVKM. Trimming cost V 5 bases and J 9 bases, with 8 bases left between them. The CDR3 is CASSRLGEQFF. Here the CDR3 DNA reads TGTGCCAGCAGTCGACTTGGTGAGCAGTTCTTC.

Comments on this clone: This likely reflects a read error, since a far larger clone is one base away. The chain couples TRBV30 to TRBJ2-3; D is ambiguous. V was trimmed by 6 bases and J by 10 bases, leaving 14 bases between them. Germline V gene data show CDR1 as GTSNPN and CDR2 as SVGIG (reference sequence). This CDR3 has 11 residues. CDR3 DNA sequence: TGTGCCTGTTCCCTAAGCCACGCGCAGTATTTT. Translation: CACSLSHAQYF. Based on the CDR3 plus reference TRBV30 and TRBJ2-3, the full variable domain is SQTIHQWPATLVQPVGSPLSLECTVEGTSNPNLYWYRQAAGRGLQLLFYSVGIGQISSEVPQNLSASRPQDRQFILSSKKLLLSDSGFYLCACSLSHAQYFGPGTRLTVL.

The genes are TRBV7-2 and TRBJ2-3; TRBD2 agrees at 9 bases. The V segment lost 0 bases and the J segment 4 bases; nucleotides outside the gene matches: 11. CDR3 length: 18 residues. CDR1 SGHTA and CDR2 FQGNSA come from the germline V gene. CDR3 sequence reads: CASSLAYSGSGGPDTQYF. The CDR3 DNA follows: TGTGCCAGCAGCTTAGCGTATAGCGGGAGCGGGGGTCCAGATACGCAGTATTTT. Together with reference TRBV7-2 and TRBJ2-3, the CDR3 gives the full variable domain: GAGVSQSPSNKVTEKGKDVELRCDPISGHTALYWYRQSLGQGLEFLIYFQGNSAPDKSGLPSDRFSAERTGGSVSTLTIQRTQQEDSAVYLCASSLAYSGSGGPDTQYFGPGTRLTVL.

The chain joins TRBV7-9 to TRBJ1-2; D gene uncertain. The V end was cut by 7 bases, the J end by 4 bases, with 10 bases between. The CDR3 loop spans 12 amino acids. Germline CDR1 SEHNR, CDR2 FQNEAQ (reference sequence). The CDR3 region has the DNA TGTGCCAGCACTAGGGTAATCTATGGCTACACCTTC. This gives the protein CASTRVIYGYTF.

With regard to this clone: The sample carries other DNA sequences with the same CDR3. The chain is built from TRBV18 and TRBJ2-7; D is unresolved. Looked up from germline, CDR1 is KGHSH and CDR2 is LQKENI. This CDR3 contains 13 residues. V lost 2 bases, J lost 0 bases, and 5 bases lay in between. CDR3: CASSPAPSYEQYF. The CDR3, as DNA: TGTGCCAGCTCACCAGCACCCTCCTACGAGCAGTACTTC.

This clone was recorded many times. Other DNA variants within this sample encode the same CDR3. The chain employs TRBV6-4 and TRBJ2-2; 7 bases fit TRBD2. Germline assignment: CDR1 MRHNA and CDR2 SNTAGT. The V gene end was trimmed by 0 bases and the J gene end by 6 bases; junction bases not matched to a gene: 4. The CDR3 covers 15 residues. The CDR3 reads CASSDSAGEAGELFF. For the CDR3, the DNA is TGTGCCAGCAGTGACTCTGCGGGAGAAGCCGGGGAGCTGTTTTTT.

The V gene is TRBV27, the J gene TRBJ2-2; TRBD2 agrees at 16 bases. In germline, CDR1 is MNHEY, CDR2 SMNVEV (reference sequence). This CDR3 contains 21 residues. V was pared by 1 base and J by 3 bases, with 11 bases of the junction left unmatched. The CDR3 loop reads CASSLYPGLAGGPLHTGELFF. The CDR3, as DNA: TGTGCCAGCAGTTTATACCCGGGACTAGCGGGAGGGCCGCTACACACCGGGGAGCTGTTTTTT.